The 21 T cell receptor beta chains listed next were all sequenced from one sample in a study of cytomegalovirus exposure and HLA in healthy donors. Using immunoSEQ multiplex PCR, the repertoire was profiled, and TCRdb retains in-frame clones only, with some absent. This sample carries some 80,000 clones, roughly 95% of them seen once, and the ten largest clones take approximately 1.4%. The specimen was PBMCs. All receptors derive from a young woman in good health and CMV-seronegative.

The chain links TRBV5-1 to TRBJ1-4; 7 bases are shared with TRBD1. The length of the CDR3 is 14 residues. Losses at the gene ends were 4 bases for V and 4 bases for J; bases not matched to a gene: 4. CDR1 and CDR2 from the germline V gene are SGHRS and YFSETQ. The CDR3 region has the DNA TGCGCCAGCAGCCCCGGACAGGTTAATGAAAAACTGTTTTTT. It is translated as CASSPGQVNEKLFF.

The rearrangement uses TRBV19 and TRBJ1-2; unclear D gene. This CDR3 contains 13 residues. V was trimmed by 2 bases and J by 0 bases, leaving 4 bases between them. Germline CDR1 reads LNHDA; CDR2 reads SQIVND (reference sequence). DNA for the CDR3: TGTGCCAGTAGTATACAGGCTAACTATGGCTACACCTTC. Its translation: CASSIQANYGYTF.

In DNA, the CDR3 is TGTGCCAGCAGTTCCCCTCAGGGAGGCACTGAAGCTTTCTTT. Amino acids: CASSSPQGGTEAFF. The J gene is TRBJ1-1, the V gene TRBV25-1; weak D call: TRBD1 (5 bases). This CDR3 region has 14 residues. The V end lost 5 bases, the J end lost 4 bases, and 14 bases lay between the germline ends. Germline assignment: CDR1 MGHDK and CDR2 SYGVNS.

This chain joins TRBV28 and TRBJ1-3; 8 bases line up with TRBD1. The CDR3 covers 16 residues. In germline, CDR1 is MDHEN, CDR2 SYDVKM. V shed 8 bases and J 0 bases; nucleotides not matched to a gene: 9. The CDR3 region has the DNA TGTGCCAGCGTAACGACAGGGGTCGGCTCTGGAAACACCATATATTTT. Amino acid sequence: CASVTTGVGSGNTIYF.

The chain links TRBV27 to TRBJ2-7, with 12 bases fitting TRBD2. V gave up 1 base and J gave up 2 bases; unmatched junction bases: 12. Germline V gene lookup returns CDR1 MNHEY and CDR2 SMNVEV (reference sequence). The CDR3 runs 19 residues. The CDR3 DNA follows: TGTGCCAGCAGTTTATTGCCTAGCGGGAGGGAATCCCCCCCCTACGAGCAGTACTTC. Protein: CASSLLPSGRESPPYEQYF.

The chain is built from TRBV19 and TRBJ2-7; perhaps TRBD1 as D (5 bases). Trimming took off 3 bases at V and 4 bases at J, with 16 bases between the two ends. Germline CDR1 and CDR2: LNHDA and SQIVND (reference sequence). The CDR3 totals 15 residues. The CDR3 is CASSMGLVAPYEQYF. The DNA for the CDR3 is TGTGCCAGTAGTATGGGGCTAGTCGCCCCTTACGAGCAGTACTTC.

The chain employs TRBV5-6 and TRBJ2-7; D remains unclear. The CDR3 is 15 amino acids. The ends were cut back, 1 base at V and 4 bases at J, with 15 bases in the middle. The germline gives CDR1 SGHDT, CDR2 YYEEEE. CDR3 in DNA: TGTGCCAGCAGCTTGAGTCCAGTGACTTGGTACGAGCAGTACTTC. Its translation is CASSLSPVTWYEQYF.

The rearrangement uses TRBV18 and TRBJ2-5; TRBD2 agrees at 7 bases. Losses at the gene ends were 3 bases for V and 5 bases for J; bases not matched to a gene: 12. Per the germline V gene, CDR1 is KGHSH and CDR2 is LQKENI. The CDR3 has 16 residues. The CDR3 is CASSPTSGTGRETQYF. The CDR3 DNA follows: TGTGCCAGCTCACCGACAAGCGGGACTGGAAGGGAGACCCAGTACTTC.

The chain combines TRBV27 with TRBJ2-1; the match to TRBD2 covers 9 bases. Germline V CDR1 and CDR2: MNHEY, SMNVEV (reference sequence). This CDR3 region has 15 residues. Germline trimming cut 6 bases from V and 2 bases from J; bases unmatched to any gene: 5. The CDR3 protein is CASRHGLAPYNEQFF. The CDR3 DNA reads as TGTGCCAGCAGACATGGACTAGCGCCCTACAATGAGCAGTTCTTC.

V gene TRBV27 combines with J gene TRBJ2-3, with D possibly being TRBD1 (5 bases). Deletions cut 6 bases from V and 1 base from J, with 11 bases between. CDR1 is MNHEY, CDR2 SMNVEV, per germline (reference sequence). The CDR3 contains 14 residues. The DNA of the CDR3 is TGTGCCAGCAGCAGGGTAACCGGCACAGATACGCAGTATTTT. It is translated as CASSRVTGTDTQYF.

The V and J genes are TRBV15 and TRBJ1-3; D call uncertain. The CDR3 loop spans 16 amino acids. V gave up 0 bases and J gave up 0 bases, with 9 bases separating them. Germline CDR1 LNHNV, CDR2 YYDKDF (reference sequence). As DNA, the CDR3 is TGTGCCACCAGCAGAGATTCTCCCAGCTCTGGAAACACCATATATTTT. It is translated as CATSRDSPSSGNTIYF.

V and J are TRBV7-9 and TRBJ2-1, with 8 bases fitting TRBD2. There are 16 residues in the CDR3. Trimming removed 1 base from V and 15 bases from J; junction bases left unmatched: 17. CDR1 is SEHNR, CDR2 FQNEAQ, per germline (reference sequence). CDR3 DNA: TGTGCCAGCAGCTTAGACCCCAATCAAGCGGGAGTAAGTATGTTCTTC. It codes for CASSLDPNQAGVSMFF.

This chain joins TRBV19 and TRBJ2-5, with TRBD1 matching over 9 bases. J was trimmed by 5 bases and V by 4 bases; bases with no gene match: 8. Germline V lookup: CDR1 LNHDA, CDR2 SQIVND (reference sequence). The CDR3 consists of 15 residues. DNA of the CDR3: TGTGCCAGTAGTACTACAGGGGGCACGGGGGAGACCCAGTACTTC. Protein: CASSTTGGTGETQYF.

The chain combines TRBV18 with TRBJ1-5, with TRBD1 matching over 8 bases. This CDR3 has 15 amino acids. V shed 0 bases, J shed 2 bases, and the junction held 0 bases outside the gene matches. Germline V gene lookup returns CDR1 KGHSH and CDR2 LQKENI. The CDR3 DNA sequence: TGTGCCAGCTCACCACCGGGACAGGGCAATCAGCCCCAGCATTTT. As protein: CASSPPGQGNQPQHF.

This chain joins TRBV18 and TRBJ2-7; TRBD1 is a possible D gene (6 bases). The CDR3 runs 17 residues. The germline CDR1 and CDR2 sequences are KGHSH and LQKENI. V gave up 0 bases and J gave up 5 bases, with 20 bases separating them. The CDR3 bases are TGTGCCAGCTCACCACCGGTGTTAAACAGGGTCTTGAACGAGCAGTACTTC. Translating it yields CASSPPVLNRVLNEQYF. The variable domain in full, completed from reference TRBV18 and TRBJ2-7, reads NAGVMQNPRHLVRRRGQEARLRCSPMKGHSHVYWYRQLPEEGLKFMVYLQKENIIDESGMPKERFSAEFPKEGPSILRIQQVVRGDSAAYFCASSPPVLNRVLNEQYFGPGTRLTVT.

This chain joins TRBV7-9 and TRBJ1-1; TRBD1 matches 9 bases. The CDR3 contains 15 residues. The J segment lost 1 base and the V segment lost 6 bases, leaving 6 bases of the junction unmatched. Per the germline V gene, CDR1 is SEHNR and CDR2 is FQNEAQ (reference sequence). DNA of the CDR3: TGTGCCAGCAGAGACCCGGGACAGGGGAACACTGAAGCTTTCTTT. This gives the protein CASRDPGQGNTEAFF.

Turning to this clone: One end of the junction fails to match germline, which may point to a read error. The rearrangement joins TRBV7-9 to TRBJ1-3; D uncertain. This CDR3 contains 11 residues. Germline V CDR1 and CDR2: SEHNR, FQNEAQ (reference sequence). In DNA form, the CDR3 reads TGTGCCAGCAGCTTAGTGGCGACAATCACTTTT. The encoded protein is CASSLVATITF.

This sequence joins TRBV9 and TRBJ2-1, with 11 bases aligning to TRBD2. The CDR3 is 17 amino acids. CDR1 is SGDLS and CDR2 is YYNGEE in the germline V gene. The J segment lost 0 bases and the V segment lost 4 bases, leaving 6 bases of the junction unmatched. CDR3 sequence (DNA): TGTGCCAGCAGCACCCGGACTAGCGGGTACTCCTACAATGAGCAGTTCTTC. Translating gives CASSTRTSGYSYNEQFF.

This rearrangement joins TRBV30 to TRBJ2-1; 8 bases map to TRBD2. V dropped 3 bases and J dropped 4; count of bases not matched to a gene: 8. The germline V gene encodes CDR1 GTSNPN and CDR2 SVGIG (reference sequence). The CDR3 spans 15 residues. The CDR3 nucleotides are TGTGCCTGGAGCCCCCGAACTAGCGGTTACAATGAGCAGTTCTTC. It yields the protein CAWSPRTSGYNEQFF.

The rearrangement links TRBV19 to TRBJ2-3, with D possibly TRBD2 on 5 matching bases. V was pared by 8 bases and J by 0 bases, with 6 bases between. The CDR3 is 12 amino acids. Germline V gives CDR1 LNHDA, CDR2 SQIVND (reference sequence). CDR3 in DNA: TGTGCCAGTCGGACTAGCACAGATACGCAGTATTTT. This gives the protein CASRTSTDTQYF.

This sequence joins TRBV27 and TRBJ2-7, with TRBD2 identical over 7 bases. Trimming removed 6 bases from V and 2 bases from J; junction bases left unmatched: 7. This CDR3 is 14 amino acids long. CDR1 and CDR2 (germline): MNHEY, SMNVEV (reference sequence). The CDR3 here is CASSELATPYEQYF. DNA for the CDR3: TGTGCCAGCAGCGAACTAGCGACTCCCTACGAGCAGTACTTC.